These 32 T cell receptor beta chains share one sample of origin, sequenced in a study of vaccination effects on CD4 cells after COVID-19. Once cultured for more than nine days, the cells underwent separation to obtain CD4+ T cells. TCRdb keeps only in-frame clones here, not all; method: immunoSEQ multiplex PCR. This table has tens of thousands of clones, approximately 72% appearing once. Their antigen targets remain unknown. Source: CD4+ T cells from PBMCs cultured without peptide, taken before COVID-19 vaccination. These receptors all come from a human donor who had a prior SARS-CoV-2 infection.

This chain uses TRBV18 with TRBJ2-2; 7 positions match TRBD1. The CDR3 is 17 amino acids. The germline gives CDR1 KGHSH, CDR2 LQKENI. V was clipped by 0 bases and J by 3 bases; unmatched bases: 7. The CDR3 DNA follows: TGTGCCAGCTCACCACCGAGGGACAGAGAATACACCGGGGAGCTGTTTTTT. Residues: CASSPPRDREYTGELFF.

The J gene is TRBJ2-7, the V gene TRBV2; TRBD2 agrees at 7 bases. The CDR3 spans 14 residues. The V segment lost 6 bases and the J segment 3 bases; nucleotides outside the gene matches: 8. Germline-derived CDR1 and CDR2 are SNHLY and FYNNEI. Here the CDR3 DNA reads TGTGCCAGCAGACAAGCGGGAACGAACTACGAGCAGTACTTC. Translating gives CASRQAGTNYEQYF.

The chain combines TRBV5-1 with TRBJ2-7; 12 bases fit TRBD2. Germline loops: CDR1 SGHRS, CDR2 YFSETQ. This CDR3 region has 15 residues. J was trimmed by 6 bases and V by 4 bases; bases with no gene match: 8. The CDR3 DNA is TGCGCCAGCAGCGAACGGACTAGCGGGATCGGCGAGCAGTACTTC. This encodes CASSERTSGIGEQYF. Based on the CDR3 plus reference TRBV5-1 and TRBJ2-7, the full variable domain is KAGVTQTPRYLIKTRGQQVTLSCSPISGHRSVSWYQQTPGQGLQFLFEYFSETQRNKGNFPGRFSGRQFSNSRSEMNVSTLELGDSALYLCASSERTSGIGEQYFGPGTRLTVT.

The rearrangement uses TRBV4-1 and TRBJ1-1; 8 positions agree with TRBD1. The CDR3 contains 16 residues. J was trimmed by 0 bases and V by 5 bases; bases with no gene match: 8. Germline V gives CDR1 MGHRA, CDR2 YSYEKL. The CDR3 DNA is TGCGCCAGCAGCAACACAAAACAGGGGGTGAACACTGAAGCTTTCTTT. It encodes CASSNTKQGVNTEAFF.

In the case of this clone: The junction shows a germline mismatch at one end, possibly a read error. The rearrangement uses TRBV6-1 and TRBJ1-1; D is possibly TRBD1 (6 bases). This CDR3 has 12 residues. CDR1 is MNHNS, CDR2 SASEGT, per germline. The CDR3 sequence is CASSDRDTEAFF. The CDR3 DNA sequence: TGTGCCAGCAGTGACCGGGACACCGAAGCTTTCTTT.

The chain joins TRBV7-8 to TRBJ2-7, with 10 nucleotides matching TRBD1. The CDR3 contains 14 residues. Germline values: CDR1 SGHVS, CDR2 FQNEAQ. V shed 5 bases, J shed 3 bases, and the junction held 4 bases outside the gene matches. DNA for the CDR3: TGTGCCAGCAGCAACCGGGACAGGGGCTACGAGCAGTACTTC. Protein: CASSNRDRGYEQYF. Using reference TRBV7-8 and TRBJ2-7 for the parts outside the CDR3, the full variable domain is GAGVSQSPRYKVAKRGQDVALRCDPISGHVSLFWYQQALGQGPEFLTYFQNEAQLDKSGLPSDRFFAERPEGSVSTLKIQRTQQEDSAVYLCASSNRDRGYEQYFGPGTRLTVT.

This chain uses TRBV2 with TRBJ1-5, with D maybe TRBD1 (6 bases). This CDR3 spans 15 amino acids. The germline V and J ends were trimmed by 2 bases and 3 bases, with 11 bases remaining between them. Per the germline V gene, CDR1 is SNHLY and CDR2 is FYNNEI. The chain's CDR3 is CASSELGGANQPQHF. The DNA for the CDR3 is TGTGCCAGCAGTGAACTGGGGGGCGCCAATCAGCCCCAGCATTTT.

The chain has TRBV7-9 and TRBJ2-1; D remains unclear. V gave up 1 base and J gave up 0 bases, with 7 bases separating them. The CDR3 is made up of 15 amino acids. Germline CDR1 and CDR2: SEHNR and FQNEAQ (reference sequence). In nucleotides, the CDR3 is TGTGCCAGCAGCTTAGAGGAAAGCTCCTACAATGAGCAGTTCTTC. As protein: CASSLEESSYNEQFF.

This clone was counted a single time. The V and J genes are TRBV7-2 and TRBJ2-3; D ambiguous. With 3 bases removed from V and 6 bases from J, the gap between germline ends came to 13 bases. The germline CDR1 and CDR2 sequences are SGHTA and FQGNSA. CDR3 size: 14 residues. CDR3 in DNA: TGTGCCAGCAGCTTTAGGGTGGCTGGGGATACGCAGTATTTT. Encoded protein: CASSFRVAGDTQYF.

This chain joins TRBV2 and TRBJ2-7; D is possibly TRBD1 (6 bases). Between the trimmed V and J ends, which lost 8 bases and 2 bases, there was a span of 13 bases. The CDR3 extends over 13 amino acids. In germline, CDR1 is SNHLY, CDR2 FYNNEI. CDR3: CASAGRGPYEQYF. CDR3 DNA: TGTGCCAGCGCGGGCAGGGGACCCTACGAGCAGTACTTC.

This chain links TRBV28 with TRBJ1-3, with D unclear. The CDR3 covers 18 residues. Germline CDR1 reads MDHEN; CDR2 reads SYDVKM. The V end was cut by 2 bases, the J end by 1 base, with 18 bases between. The CDR3 nucleotides read TGTGCCAGCAGTTTAGAGGGCTCCGATCATCCTTCTGGAAACACCATATATTTT. Its protein product is CASSLEGSDHPSGNTIYF.

This clone was counted only a few times. This chain uses TRBV7-3 with TRBJ1-1; TRBD1 agrees at 8 bases. Germline CDR1 and CDR2: SGHTA and FQGTGA. V dropped 5 bases and J dropped 9; count of bases not matched to a gene: 11. The CDR3 length is 14 residues. The chain's CDR3 is CASSIGTGYYQAFF. The CDR3, as DNA: TGTGCCAGCAGCATCGGGACAGGTTATTATCAAGCTTTCTTT.

This clone has just a few counts. The chain carries TRBV30 and TRBJ2-7; 8 nucleotides agree with TRBD1. The germline V gene encodes CDR1 GTSNPN and CDR2 SVGIG (reference sequence). V dropped 4 bases and J dropped 2; count of bases not matched to a gene: 4. The length of the CDR3 is 13 residues. CDR3 in DNA: TGTGCCTGGAAGAGGGACAGGCCCTACGAGCAGTACTTC. It codes for CAWKRDRPYEQYF.

This clone was counted between two and nine times. The rearrangement joins TRBV6-5 to TRBJ2-7, with 7 bases matching TRBD2. This CDR3 is built from 14 residues. Germline V gene data show CDR1 as MNHEY and CDR2 as SVGAGI. Unmatched junction bases numbered 3, after V lost 0 bases and J lost 4 bases. DNA for the CDR3: TGTGCCAGCAGTTACTCTGGGCGGGGGTACGAGCAGTACTTC. As protein: CASSYSGRGYEQYF.

The rearrangement joins TRBV6-5 to TRBJ1-2; TRBD1 is a possible D gene (5 bases). The V end lost 6 bases, the J end lost 9 bases, and 11 bases lay between the germline ends. The CDR3 is made up of 11 amino acids. CDR1 and CDR2 from the germline V gene are MNHEY and SVGAGI. The CDR3 region is CASSPGYSYTF. The DNA of the CDR3 is TGTGCCAGCAGCCCAGGGTACAGCTACACCTTC.

This CDR3 is CASSQDPPMSVFF. CDR3 in DNA: TGTGCCAGCAGCCAAGATCCCCCCATGAGTGTCTTCTTC. The V gene is TRBV4-2, the J gene TRBJ2-1; D is undetermined. The V end lost 0 bases, the J end lost 16 bases, and 16 bases lay between the germline ends. Germline lookup yields CDR1 LGHNA and CDR2 YNFKEQ. The CDR3 has 13 residues.

The chain employs TRBV7-6 and TRBJ2-2; D is perhaps TRBD2 (5 bases). CDR3 length: 17 residues. In germline, CDR1 is SGHVS, CDR2 FNYEAQ. V was cut by 1 base and J by 4 bases, with 16 bases left in between. The CDR3 loop reads CASSLGTAGQATGELFF. The CDR3 coding sequence is TGTGCCAGCAGCTTAGGGACGGCGGGTCAGGCCACCGGGGAGCTGTTTTTT. Variable domain in full (rest from reference TRBV7-6 and TRBJ2-2): GAGVSQSPRYKVTKRGQDVALRCDPISGHVSLYWYRQALGQGPEFLTYFNYEAQQDKSGLPNDRFSAERPEGSISTLTIQRTEQRDSAMYRCASSLGTAGQATGELFFGEGSRLTVL.

In this sample, this clone turned up once. The chain employs TRBV4-1 and TRBJ2-1; D unclear. CDR3 length: 16 amino acids. Between the trimmed V and J ends, which lost 4 bases and 10 bases, there was a span of 23 bases. Germline V gene data show CDR1 as MGHRA and CDR2 as YSYEKL. DNA for the CDR3: TGCGCCAGCAGCCCACACTGGGCGAGCGCTACAAGGGAGCAGTTCTTC. The encoded protein is CASSPHWASATREQFF.

A single count supports this clone. The genes are TRBV5-1 and TRBJ2-1; D is undetermined. CDR3 length: 15 residues. Per the germline V gene, CDR1 is SGHRS and CDR2 is YFSETQ. Trimming left V 0 bases short and J 0 bases short, with 7 bases between. The CDR3 DNA reads TGCGCCAGCAGCTTGGGACCGAGCTCCTACAATGAGCAGTTCTTC. It specifies CASSLGPSSYNEQFF.

The chain links TRBV7-2 to TRBJ1-2; D call uncertain. The germline CDR1 and CDR2 sequences are SGHTA and FQGNSA. The CDR3 length is 14 residues. V lost 0 bases to trimming and J lost 2 bases, with 7 bases between them. As DNA, the CDR3 is TGTGCCAGCAGCTTAGCGGAAGAAAACTATGGCTACACCTTC. Translated, it gives CASSLAEENYGYTF.

The chain carries TRBV20-1 and TRBJ2-3; the match to TRBD2 covers 10 bases. Germline CDR1 DFQATT, CDR2 SNEGSKA (reference sequence). Unmatched junction bases numbered 8, after V lost 3 bases and J lost 5 bases. This CDR3 comprises 15 residues. The DNA for the CDR3 is TGCAGTGCTAGTCGGCAGCGGGAGGGCTTAGATACGCAGTATTTT. This gives the protein CSASRQREGLDTQYF.

On this clone itself: Germline is not matched at one junction end, which may reflect a read error. The chain combines TRBV14 with TRBJ1-2; D unresolved. Germline lookup yields CDR1 SGHDN and CDR2 FVKESK. This CDR3 contains 12 residues. CDR3 protein: CASSHGLLERAF. CDR3 nucleotide sequence: TGTGCCAGCAGCCATGGACTGTTAGAGAGGGCCTTC.

V gene TRBV9 combines with J gene TRBJ2-5; 7 bases agree with TRBD2. Germline V gene data show CDR1 as SGDLS and CDR2 as YYNGEE. J gave up 1 base and V 3 bases, and 3 bases lay outside the gene matches. The CDR3 length is 14 residues. CDR3 loop: CASSGLAAQETQYF. The CDR3 DNA is TGTGCCAGCAGCGGACTAGCAGCCCAAGAGACCCAGTACTTC.

This clone turned up a few times. This chain joins TRBV5-4 and TRBJ1-2; 7 positions match TRBD1. V was pared by 4 bases and J by 2 bases, with 5 bases of the junction left unmatched. From germline, CDR1 is SGHNT and CDR2 YYREEE (reference sequence). CDR3 size: 14 residues. Here the CDR3 reads CASSPDRWNYGYTF. Here the CDR3 DNA reads TGTGCCAGCAGCCCGGACAGGTGGAACTATGGCTACACCTTC. Full variable domain (missing parts from reference TRBV5-4 and TRBJ1-2): ETGVTQSPTHLIKTRGQQVTLRCSSQSGHNTVSWYQQALGQGPQFIFQYYREEENGRGNFPPRFSGLQFPNYSSELNVNALELDDSALYLCASSPDRWNYGYTFGSGTRLTVV.

The chain combines TRBV14 with TRBJ2-4, with D possibly being TRBD1 (6 bases). In germline, CDR1 is SGHDN, CDR2 FVKESK. The CDR3 is 14 residues long. The V end was cut by 1 base, the J end by 3 bases, with 7 bases between. The CDR3 region has the DNA TGTGCCAGCAGCCAAGTAGGGGGCAAAAACATTCAGTACTTC. Protein product: CASSQVGGKNIQYF.

The chain couples TRBV30 to TRBJ2-7; either TRBD1 or TRBD2 may fit D (5 bases each). Looked up from germline, CDR1 is GTSNPN and CDR2 is SVGIG (reference sequence). The germline V and J ends were trimmed by 4 bases and 7 bases, with 14 bases remaining between them. The CDR3 has 12 amino acids. The CDR3 nucleotides are TGTGCCTGGAATGACGGGGCAGGGGAGCAGTACTTC. It is translated as CAWNDGAGEQYF.

V usage is TRBV3-1 (or the pseudogene TRBV3-2) and J usage is TRBJ1-3; D is perhaps TRBD1 (5 bases). CDR3 size: 13 residues. V was cut by 3 bases and J by 3 bases, with 6 bases left in between. Germline CDR1 reads LGHDT; CDR2 reads YNNKEL (reference sequence). The CDR3 region has the DNA TGTGCCAGCAGCCAGGGGGGTGGAAACACCATATATTTT. This encodes CASSQGGGNTIYF.

CDR3 residues: CASSPMGRGIYEQYF. DNA for the CDR3: TGTGCCAGCTCGCCCATGGGAAGAGGGATCTACGAGCAGTACTTC. The chain has TRBV18 and TRBJ2-7; D may be TRBD2 (5 bases). The length of the CDR3 is 15 residues. The V end was cut by 6 bases, the J end by 3 bases, with 18 bases between. Germline V gene data show CDR1 as KGHSH and CDR2 as LQKENI.

The rearrangement joins TRBV11-3 to TRBJ2-1; D is tentatively TRBD1 or TRBD2 (6 bases each). Germline-derived CDR1 and CDR2 are SGHNT and YENEEA. V was cut by 5 bases and J by 3 bases, with 26 bases left in between. The CDR3 is 19 amino acids. CDR3 in amino acids: CASSPWLGKGGNLYNEQFF. The CDR3 DNA reads as TGTGCCAGCAGCCCCTGGCTGGGAAAAGGGGGGAACCTCTACAATGAGCAGTTCTTC. The whole variable domain, filled in from reference TRBV11-3 and TRBJ2-1, reads EAGVVQSPRYKIIEKKQPVAFWCNPISGHNTLYWYLQNLGQGPELLIRYENEEAVDDSQLPKDRFSAERLKGVDSTLKIQPAELGDSAVYLCASSPWLGKGGNLYNEQFFGPGTRLTVL.

V and J are TRBV7-9 and TRBJ2-3; 8 bases match TRBD2. Unmatched junction bases numbered 3, after V lost 6 bases and J lost 1 base. Germline lookup yields CDR1 SEHNR and CDR2 FQNEAQ (reference sequence). The CDR3 has 14 amino acids. The chain's CDR3 is CASSTAGGTDTQYF. The CDR3 coding sequence is TGTGCCAGCAGTACAGCGGGAGGCACAGATACGCAGTATTTT.

This clone turned up a few times. V usage is TRBV7-2 and J usage is TRBJ1-2; 8 nucleotides align to TRBD1. Germline assignment: CDR1 SGHTA and CDR2 FQGNSA. The CDR3 contains 18 residues. V gave up 4 bases and J gave up 2 bases; unmatched junction bases: 15. In DNA form, the CDR3 reads TGTGCCAGCAGCTCGTACTCCGGGACAGGCAGGGTAAACTATGGCTACACCTTC. This sequence encodes CASSSYSGTGRVNYGYTF.

This chain links TRBV30 with TRBJ2-7; D might be TRBD2 (6 bases). Trimming took 2 bases from V and 6 from J, leaving 11 bases between them. CDR1 is GTSNPN and CDR2 is SVGIG in the germline V gene (reference sequence). The CDR3 has 12 residues. CDR3 bases: TGTGCCTGGAGTTTTTCGGGGGTCGAGCAGTACTTC. This sequence encodes CAWSFSGVEQYF.